A selection of T cell receptor beta chains follows, all from one sample in a study of control samples from healthy donors and cancer patients. Only in-frame clones appear in the TCRdb table, and some are missing; sequencing was by immunoSEQ multiplex PCR. In the table there are under 200,000 clones, almost 90% of which are singletons. Input material: blood. All receptors come from a woman aged 30 to 39 in good health. The CDR3 runs from the conserved cysteine through the conserved F or W. Fields, in order: D gene, clone size, V gene, J gene, CDR3 DNA, CDR3 protein. The D gene is left open where the match is weak. Only part of the rows carry a size: once, few, many, or a class if the clone is expanded.

d_call: TRBD1; clone_size: .; v_call: TRBV27; j_call: TRBJ1-5; cdr3_nt: TGTGCCAGCAGACCCCCCACCCCACAGGGGACAAGGAACGAACGGAGCAATCAGCCCCAGCATTTT; cdr3_aa: CASRPPTPQGTRNERSNQPQHF
d_call: .; clone_size: .; v_call: TRBV7-9; j_call: TRBJ1-4; cdr3_nt: TGTGCCAGCAAAGACAGTAATGAAAAACTGTTTTTT; cdr3_aa: CASKDSNEKLFF
d_call: .; clone_size: .; v_call: TRBV10-3; j_call: TRBJ1-3; cdr3_nt: TGTGCCATCAGTGAGAACAGTCTTACACCCATATATTTT; cdr3_aa: CAISENSLTPIYF
d_call: .; clone_size: .; v_call: TRBV6-2/TRBV6-3; j_call: TRBJ1-5; cdr3_nt: TGTGCCAGCAGTTACCCCTACGGAGGGGGACATAGCAATCAGCCCCAGCATTTT; cdr3_aa: CASSYPYGGGHSNQPQHF
d_call: .; clone_size: .; v_call: TRBV11-2; j_call: TRBJ2-7; cdr3_nt: TGTGCCAGCAGCTTAGCAACGGAGCAGTACTTC; cdr3_aa: CASSLATEQYF
d_call: TRBD2; clone_size: .; v_call: TRBV12-3/TRBV12-4; j_call: TRBJ2-5; cdr3_nt: TGTGCCAGCAGTCAGGCGGGGGAGGAGACCCAGTACTTC; cdr3_aa: CASSQAGEETQYF
d_call: .; clone_size: .; v_call: TRBV19; j_call: TRBJ2-7; cdr3_nt: TGTGCCAGTAGTGGCCGGGACGGGGCCTACGAGCAGTACTTC; cdr3_aa: CASSGRDGAYEQYF
d_call: TRBD2; clone_size: .; v_call: TRBV5-6; j_call: TRBJ2-7; cdr3_nt: TGTGCCAGCAGCACGGGACTAGCGGGAGGGCCGAGGTACTTC; cdr3_aa: CASSTGLAGGPRYF
d_call: .; clone_size: .; v_call: TRBV3-1/TRBV3-2; j_call: TRBJ1-1; cdr3_nt: TGTGCCAGCAGCCAAGCGGGAGAGAACACTGAAGCTTTCTTT; cdr3_aa: CASSQAGENTEAFF
d_call: .; clone_size: .; v_call: TRBV6-6; j_call: TRBJ2-3; cdr3_nt: TGTGCCAGCAGTTACGGACAGCCTGGCACAGATACGCAGTATTTT; cdr3_aa: CASSYGQPGTDTQYF
d_call: TRBD2; clone_size: once; v_call: TRBV19; j_call: TRBJ2-3; cdr3_nt: TGTGCCAGTAGTCCCCGGACTAGCGGGGATACGCAGTATTTT; cdr3_aa: CASSPRTSGDTQYF
d_call: .; clone_size: .; v_call: TRBV27; j_call: TRBJ2-5; cdr3_nt: TGTGCCAGCTCCGCACGGTATCAAGAGACCCAGTACTTC; cdr3_aa: CASSARYQETQYF
d_call: TRBD2; clone_size: .; v_call: TRBV14; j_call: TRBJ2-7; cdr3_nt: TGTGCCAGCAGCCCGGGACTAGCGGGAGGTCTGAACTTC; cdr3_aa: CASSPGLAGGLNF
d_call: .; clone_size: .; v_call: TRBV30; j_call: TRBJ2-1; cdr3_nt: TGTGCCTGGAGTGAGTATTTGCCAGACAATGAGCAGTTCTTC; cdr3_aa: CAWSEYLPDNEQFF
d_call: TRBD1; clone_size: once; v_call: TRBV19; j_call: TRBJ1-1; cdr3_nt: TGTGCCAGTAGTATAGGAAACAGGGGGACAGGGAATGAAGCTTTCTTT; cdr3_aa: CASSIGNRGTGNEAFF
d_call: TRBD1; clone_size: .; v_call: TRBV15; j_call: TRBJ2-7; cdr3_nt: TGTGCCACCAGTTACAGGGGTCACGAGCAGTACTTC; cdr3_aa: CATSYRGHEQYF
d_call: TRBD1; clone_size: .; v_call: TRBV5-4; j_call: TRBJ2-1; cdr3_nt: TGTGCCAGCAGCTACAGGGGGCAGGGGACGCAGTTCTTC; cdr3_aa: CASSYRGQGTQFF
d_call: .; clone_size: .; v_call: TRBV4-1; j_call: TRBJ1-2; cdr3_nt: TGCGCCAGCAGCCAAGAGGGAGTTAATAACTATGGCTACACCTTC; cdr3_aa: CASSQEGVNNYGYTF
d_call: TRBD1; clone_size: .; v_call: TRBV19; j_call: TRBJ2-1; cdr3_nt: TGTGCCAGTAGTAACCAACAGGGGGCGCACAATGAGCAGTTCTTC; cdr3_aa: CASSNQQGAHNEQFF
d_call: TRBD1; clone_size: .; v_call: TRBV11-2; j_call: TRBJ2-3; cdr3_nt: TGTGCCAGCACCCGAAGAGGGACAGGGGACACAGATACGCAGTATTTT; cdr3_aa: CASTRRGTGDTDTQYF
d_call: .; clone_size: .; v_call: TRBV4-1; j_call: TRBJ2-2; cdr3_nt: TGCGCCAGCAGCCGACAGGTCGGCACCGGGGAGCTGTTTTTT; cdr3_aa: CASSRQVGTGELFF
d_call: TRBD2; clone_size: .; v_call: TRBV6-4; j_call: TRBJ2-3; cdr3_nt: TGTGCCAGCAGTGGAATAGCGGGTAGCACAGATACGCAGTATTTT; cdr3_aa: CASSGIAGSTDTQYF
d_call: .; clone_size: .; v_call: TRBV28; j_call: TRBJ2-7; cdr3_nt: TGTGCCAGCAGTTCCGGGGCACACTCCTACGAGCAGTACTTC; cdr3_aa: CASSSGAHSYEQYF